This entry lists 12 T cell receptor beta chains sequenced from one sample in a study of shared clonotypes between healthy human individuals. The data were produced by immunoSEQ multiplex PCR, yet TCRdb's version contains in-frame clones alone and is incomplete. The data contain some 2,500,000 clones, 93% of them seen just once; the ten biggest clones take up approximately 0.36%. The sample consisted of naive CD4+ T cells from PBMCs. The subset: CD45RA+ positively selected. The origin of the receptors is a man between 18 and 35 years old in good health. Some clones in this sample may be carry-over from other donors' samples.

The CDR3 DNA sequence: TGCGCCAGCAGCTTGGAAATCTTATACAATGAGCAGTTCTTC. As protein: CASSLEILYNEQFF. The gene calls are TRBV5-1 and TRBJ2-1; D call uncertain. The ends were cut back, 0 bases at V and 4 bases at J, with 8 bases in the middle. This CDR3 has 14 amino acids. Per the germline V gene, CDR1 is SGHRS and CDR2 is YFSETQ. Supplemented by reference TRBV5-1 and TRBJ2-1, the full variable domain reads KAGVTQTPRYLIKTRGQQVTLSCSPISGHRSVSWYQQTPGQGLQFLFEYFSETQRNKGNFPGRFSGRQFSNSRSEMNVSTLELGDSALYLCASSLEILYNEQFFGPGTRLTVL.

The chain employs TRBV6-5 and TRBJ1-1; D possibly corresponds to TRBD1 (6 bases). Germline V gives CDR1 MNHEY, CDR2 SVGAGI. Trimming took off 0 bases at V and 1 base at J, with 9 bases between the two ends. CDR3 length equals 15 residues. CDR3 amino acids: CASSYSKQGNTEAFF. CDR3 nucleotide sequence: TGTGCCAGCAGTTACTCGAAACAGGGGAACACTGAAGCTTTCTTT.

The chain joins TRBV9 to TRBJ1-2; 7 bases agree with TRBD1. CDR1 is SGDLS, CDR2 YYNGEE, per germline. This CDR3 is built from 12 residues. Trimming cost V 1 base and J 9 bases; bases outside gene matches: 3. The CDR3 region is CASSVTGASYTF. CDR3 DNA sequence: TGTGCCAGCAGCGTAACAGGGGCGAGCTACACCTTC.

The chain recombines TRBV19 with TRBJ1-5; 8 bases agree with TRBD1. J was trimmed by 1 base and V by 4 bases; bases with no gene match: 15. From germline, CDR1 is LNHDA and CDR2 SQIVND (reference sequence). This CDR3 is 19 amino acids long. DNA of the CDR3: TGTGCCAGTAGTAGGATAACAGGGGGAAACTACCTAAGCAATCAGCCCCAGCATTTT. The encoded protein is CASSRITGGNYLSNQPQHF.

The rearrangement links TRBV7-2 to TRBJ2-7, with TRBD2 identical over 12 bases. Per germline, CDR1 SGHTA and CDR2 FQGNSA. Trimming took 4 bases from V and 4 from J; bases not matched to a gene: 8. This CDR3 has 16 residues. CDR3 sequence reads: CASSSRLAGETYEQYF. The DNA of the CDR3 is TGTGCCAGCAGCTCGAGACTAGCGGGAGAGACATACGAGCAGTACTTC.

V is TRBV11-3 and J is TRBJ2-1; TRBD2 is a possible D gene (6 bases). V was clipped by 1 base and J by 6 bases, with 10 bases between them. The V gene's germline CDR1 is SGHNT and CDR2 YENEEA. The CDR3 has 14 amino acids. This CDR3 reads CASSLVAGTNEQFF. The DNA of the CDR3 is TGTGCCAGCAGCTTAGTCGCGGGAACCAATGAGCAGTTCTTC.

J is TRBJ1-4 and V is TRBV6-5; 11 bases align to TRBD1. V shed 2 bases and J 7 bases; nucleotides not matched to a gene: 6. From germline, CDR1 is MNHEY and CDR2 SVGAGI. The CDR3 contains 16 residues. The CDR3 loop reads CASSYLGTGGAEKLFF. CDR3 bases: TGTGCCAGCAGTTACCTCGGGACAGGGGGAGCTGAAAAACTGTTTTTT.

The V and J genes are TRBV28 and TRBJ1-1; D is perhaps TRBD1 (5 bases). This CDR3 contains 15 residues. Germline lookup yields CDR1 MDHEN and CDR2 SYDVKM. Trimming shortened V by 4 bases and J by 3 bases, and 15 bases separated the two germline ends. The CDR3 region is CASSSAVGADTEAFF. CDR3 nucleotide sequence: TGTGCCAGCAGTTCAGCGGTCGGGGCCGACACTGAAGCTTTCTTT.

The chain has TRBV2 and TRBJ1-1, with D perhaps matching TRBD1 (5 bases). Deletions cut 3 bases from V and 1 base from J, with 6 bases between. Germline assignment: CDR1 SNHLY and CDR2 FYNNEI. The CDR3 contains 13 residues. The CDR3 nucleotides read TGTGCCAGCAGTGATGGGGCGAACACTGAAGCTTTCTTT. This gives the protein CASSDGANTEAFF. Based on the CDR3 plus reference TRBV2 and TRBJ1-1, the full variable domain is EPEVTQTPSHQVTQMGQEVILRCVPISNHLYFYWYRQILGQKVEFLVSFYNNEISEKSEIFDDQFSVERPDGSNFTLKIRSTKLEDSAMYFCASSDGANTEAFFGQGTRLTVV.

The chain joins TRBV28 to TRBJ2-5; D might be TRBD2 (6 bases). The V gene lost 5 bases and the J gene lost 5 bases, with 27 bases spanning the gap. This CDR3 comprises 18 residues. Germline CDR1 is MDHEN and CDR2 is SYDVKM. For the CDR3, the DNA is TGTGCCAGCAGTAACCTTAGAGCAGGGAGGTTTGGGGGGGAGACCCAGTACTTC. Translation gives CASSNLRAGRFGGETQYF.

The chain joins TRBV7-2 to TRBJ1-1; maybe TRBD1 (6 bases). This CDR3 has 15 amino acids. V lost 6 bases and J lost 5, with 19 bases in between. Germline CDR1 and CDR2: SGHTA and FQGNSA. The CDR3, as DNA: TGTGCCAGCAGACAAAGCGGGGGGCGAGAAACTGAAGCTTTCTTT. Its translation is CASRQSGGRETEAFF.

This chain uses TRBV2 with TRBJ1-2, with D maybe TRBD1 (5 bases). The length of the CDR3 is 14 residues. CDR1 SNHLY and CDR2 FYNNEI come from the germline V gene. V dropped 2 bases and J dropped 8 bases, with 15 bases sitting between them. The DNA of the CDR3 is TGTGCCAGCAGTGAATTCGGAGGGGCGGACGGCTACACCTTC. This translates into CASSEFGGADGYTF.